Below, one T cell receptor (beta chain) is given with its context. This sample is drawn from a study of blood T cell repertoires in COVID-19. On the study more broadly: There were acute and convalescent COVID-19 samples, and they came from the United States, Italy and Spain. The cDNA or gDNA used as material had been derived from T cells, B-cell-depleted T cells, or PBMCs.

Trimming took off 4 bases at V and 0 bases at J, with 13 bases between the two ends. CDR1 and CDR2 from the germline V gene are MNHEY and SVGAGI. The CDR3 spans 16 residues. Methods used by the authors: The authors estimated nucleated cell counts from reference gene primer amplification. Produced via immunoSEQ multiplex PCR; TCRdb's table is partial and in-frame only. The V and J calls and clone size were taken over from that table, and D and trimming were inferred from the DNA. The table records 150,000 to 200,000 clones, around 80% of them present only once. Sequencing used peripheral blood. The TCR sequence derives from a man between 70 and 80 years old with active or convalescent COVID-19. The V and J genes are TRBV6-5 and TRBJ1-5, with D tentatively TRBD1 (5 bases). This CDR3 reads CASSSLGLFSNQPQHF. The CDR3 nucleotides are TGTGCCAGCAGTTCCCTGGGACTGTTTAGCAATCAGCCCCAGCATTTT.